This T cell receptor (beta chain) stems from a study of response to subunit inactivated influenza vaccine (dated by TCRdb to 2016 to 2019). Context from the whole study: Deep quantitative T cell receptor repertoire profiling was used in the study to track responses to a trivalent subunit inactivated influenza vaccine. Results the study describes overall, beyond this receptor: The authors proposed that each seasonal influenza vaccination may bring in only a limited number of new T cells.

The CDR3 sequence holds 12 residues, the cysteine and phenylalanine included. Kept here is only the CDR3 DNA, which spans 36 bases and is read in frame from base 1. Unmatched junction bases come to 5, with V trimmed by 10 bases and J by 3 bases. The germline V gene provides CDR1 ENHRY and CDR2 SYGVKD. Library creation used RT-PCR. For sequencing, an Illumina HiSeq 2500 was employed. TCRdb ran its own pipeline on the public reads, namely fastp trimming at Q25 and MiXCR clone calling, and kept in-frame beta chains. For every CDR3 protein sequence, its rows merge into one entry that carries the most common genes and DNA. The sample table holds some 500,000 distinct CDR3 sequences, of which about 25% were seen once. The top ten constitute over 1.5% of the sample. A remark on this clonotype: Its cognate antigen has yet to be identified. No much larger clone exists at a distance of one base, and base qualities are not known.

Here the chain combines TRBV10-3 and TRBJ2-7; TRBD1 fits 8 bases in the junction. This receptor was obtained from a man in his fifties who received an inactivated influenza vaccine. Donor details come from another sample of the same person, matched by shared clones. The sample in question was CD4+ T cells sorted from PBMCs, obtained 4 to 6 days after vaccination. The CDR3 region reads CATAGTGYEQYF. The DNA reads TGTGCCACCGCCGGGACAGGCTACGAGCAGTACTTC.